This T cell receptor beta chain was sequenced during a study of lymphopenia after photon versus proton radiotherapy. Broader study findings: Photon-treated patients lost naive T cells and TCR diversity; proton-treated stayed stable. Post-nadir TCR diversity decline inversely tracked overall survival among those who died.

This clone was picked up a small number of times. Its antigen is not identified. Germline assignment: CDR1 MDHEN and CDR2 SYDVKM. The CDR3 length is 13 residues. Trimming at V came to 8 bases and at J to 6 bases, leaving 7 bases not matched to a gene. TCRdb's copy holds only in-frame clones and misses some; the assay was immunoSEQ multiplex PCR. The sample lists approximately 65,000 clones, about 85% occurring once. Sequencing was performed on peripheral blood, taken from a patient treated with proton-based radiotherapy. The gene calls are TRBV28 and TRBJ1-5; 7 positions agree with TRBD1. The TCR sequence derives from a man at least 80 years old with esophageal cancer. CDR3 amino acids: CASDLRGLQPQHF. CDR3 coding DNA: TGTGCCAGCGATCTAAGGGGGCTTCAGCCCCAGCATTTT.